This T cell receptor (beta chain) was documented in a study of CD8+CD57+ T cells in acquired aplastic anemia. As for the study in general: Across the sorted CD4+ and CD8+ cells, DNA amounts averaged about 3.2 ug. Study-wide results and limits: Significant differences in CD8+ Simpson's diversity were not observed between patients and controls.

The authors sequenced patients whose flow cytometry had shown CD8+CD57+ cell expansion. CDR1 and CDR2 (germline): SNHLY, FYNNEI. The V end lost 7 bases, the J end lost 0 bases, and 9 bases lay between the germline ends. This CDR3 spans 13 amino acids. Researchers used genomic DNA as the template to profile TCR beta VDJ and CDR3. One entry per CDR3 protein results from TCRdb running MiXCR on the reads. The sample shows 150,000 to 200,000 distinct CDR3 sequences, about 45% of them seen only once. As to this clonotype: The antigen remains undetermined.

This chain links TRBV2 with TRBJ1-1; TRBD1 is a possible D gene (5 bases). This TCR came from a human donor with aplastic anemia. The sample comprised sorted CD4+, CD8+, or CD8+CD57+ T cells (not recorded which) from PBMCs. CDR3 loop: CASKDTLNTEAFF. Here the CDR3 DNA reads TGTGCCAGCAAGGACACCCTGAACACTGAAGCTTTCTTT. Combining the CDR3 with reference TRBV2 and TRBJ1-1 gives the whole variable domain EPEVTQTPSHQVTQMGQEVILRCVPISNHLYFYWYRQILGQKVEFLVSFYNNEISEKSEIFDDQFSVERPDGSNFTLKIRSTKLEDSAMYFCASKDTLNTEAFFGQGTRLTVV.